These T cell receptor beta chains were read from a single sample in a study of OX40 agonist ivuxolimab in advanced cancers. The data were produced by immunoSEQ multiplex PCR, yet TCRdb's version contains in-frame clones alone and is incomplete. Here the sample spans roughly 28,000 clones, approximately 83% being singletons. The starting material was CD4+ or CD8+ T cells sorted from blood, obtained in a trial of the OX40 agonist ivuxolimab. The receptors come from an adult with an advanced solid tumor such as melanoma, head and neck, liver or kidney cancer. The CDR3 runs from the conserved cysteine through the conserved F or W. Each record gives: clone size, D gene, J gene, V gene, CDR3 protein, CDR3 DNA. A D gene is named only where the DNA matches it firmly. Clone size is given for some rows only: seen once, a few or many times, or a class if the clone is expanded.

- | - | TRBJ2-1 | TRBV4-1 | CASSQALRDNEQFF | TGCGCCAGCAGCCAAGCGCTCCGGGACAATGAGCAGTTCTTC
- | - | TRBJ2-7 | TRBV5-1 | CASSVPESSYEQYF | TGCGCCAGCAGCGTCCCTGAGAGCTCCTACGAGCAGTACTTC
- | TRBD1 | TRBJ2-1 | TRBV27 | CASSLGTGGSYNEQFF | TGTGCCAGCAGTTTGGGTACAGGGGGCTCCTACAATGAGCAGTTCTTC
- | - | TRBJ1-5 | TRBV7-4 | CASSYQVNQPQHF | TGTGCCAGCAGCTATCAGGTGAATCAGCCCCAGCATTTT
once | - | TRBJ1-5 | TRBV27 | CASSSDPANQPQHF | TGTGCCAGCAGTTCGGACCCCGCTAATCAGCCCCAGCATTTT
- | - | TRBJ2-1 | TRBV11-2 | CASSLTGGNEQFF | TGTGCCAGCAGCTTAACTGGGGGAAATGAGCAGTTCTTC
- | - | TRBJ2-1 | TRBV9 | CASSVRTWTEDDEQFF | TGTGCCAGCAGCGTGCGGACCTGGACGGAGGACGATGAGCAGTTCTTC
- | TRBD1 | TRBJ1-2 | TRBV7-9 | CASRIDRGGSGYTF | TGTGCCAGCAGAATCGACAGGGGAGGATCTGGCTACACCTTC
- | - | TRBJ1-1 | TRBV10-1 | CASSQGGYTEAFF | TGCGCCAGCAGCCAGGGAGGGTACACTGAAGCTTTCTTT
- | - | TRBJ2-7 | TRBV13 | CASSLGEGALEQYF | TGTGCCAGCAGCTTGGGGGAAGGGGCTCTCGAGCAGTACTTC
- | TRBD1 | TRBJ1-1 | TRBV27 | CASRTGFGTEAFF | TGTGCCAGCAGGACAGGGTTTGGGACTGAAGCTTTCTTT
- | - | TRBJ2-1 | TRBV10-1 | CASSESGDNEQFF | TGCGCCAGCAGTGAGTCGGGTGACAATGAGCAGTTCTTC
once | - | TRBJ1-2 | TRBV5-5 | CASSLGRGARAYGYTF | TGTGCCAGCAGCTTGGGAAGGGGGGCCCGGGCCTATGGCTACACCTTC
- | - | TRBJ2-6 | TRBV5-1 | CASSLEAGLNSGANVLTF | TGCGCCAGCAGCTTGGAGGCAGGGCTCAACTCTGGGGCCAACGTCCTGACTTTC
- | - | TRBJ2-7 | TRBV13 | CASSNSASYEQYF | TGTGCCAGCAGCAACAGTGCTTCCTACGAGCAGTACTTC
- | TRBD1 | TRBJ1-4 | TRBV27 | CASSSDRVNEKLFF | TGTGCCAGCAGTTCCGACAGGGTGAATGAAAAACTGTTTTTT
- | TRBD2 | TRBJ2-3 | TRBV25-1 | CASSELLLAGARTDTQYF | TGTGCCAGCAGTGAATTGTTACTAGCGGGGGCCCGCACAGATACGCAGTATTTT
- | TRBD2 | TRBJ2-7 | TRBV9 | CASSVTSGRSSYEQYF | TGTGCCAGCAGCGTGACTAGCGGCCGAAGCTCCTACGAGCAGTACTTC
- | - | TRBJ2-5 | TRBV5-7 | CASSSRETQYF | TGTGCCAGCAGCTCCCGGGAGACCCAGTACTTC
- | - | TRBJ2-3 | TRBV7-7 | CASSPTVNTDTQYF | TGTGCCAGCAGCCCAACGGTAAACACAGATACGCAGTATTTT
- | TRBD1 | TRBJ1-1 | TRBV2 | CASSRPETGQVMNTEAFF | TGTGCCAGCAGCAGGCCGGAAACGGGACAGGTCATGAACACTGAAGCTTTCTTT
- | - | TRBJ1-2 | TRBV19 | CASSPPGAIYGYTF | TGTGCCAGTAGCCCCCCGGGGGCGATCTATGGCTACACCTTC
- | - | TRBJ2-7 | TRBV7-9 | CASSLGGSNEQYF | TGTGCCAGCAGCTTGGGGGGTAGCAACGAGCAGTACTTC
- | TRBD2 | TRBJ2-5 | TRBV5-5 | CASIAGTSGGGPLGTQYF | TGTGCCAGCATCGCCGGGACTAGCGGGGGGGGCCCTTTGGGGACCCAGTACTTC
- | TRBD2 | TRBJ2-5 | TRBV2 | CASLLAGGGETQYF | TGTGCCAGCCTACTAGCGGGGGGGGGAGAGACCCAGTACTTC
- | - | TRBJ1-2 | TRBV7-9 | CASSFGEDLGYTF | TGTGCCAGCAGCTTCGGGGAGGATTTGGGCTACACCTTC
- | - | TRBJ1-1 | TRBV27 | CASSYRVPNTEAFF | TGTGCCAGCAGTTACAGGGTCCCCAACACTGAAGCTTTCTTT
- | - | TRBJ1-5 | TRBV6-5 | CASSYRASNQPQHF | TGTGCCAGCAGTTACAGAGCTAGCAATCAGCCCCAGCATTTT
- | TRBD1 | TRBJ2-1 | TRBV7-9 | CASSSSKQGGNEQFF | TGTGCCAGCAGCTCCTCGAAACAGGGGGGTAATGAGCAGTTCTTC
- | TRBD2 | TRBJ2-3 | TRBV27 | CASSFRLAGGQTDTQYF | TGTGCCAGCAGTTTCCGACTAGCGGGGGGGCAAACAGATACGCAGTATTTT
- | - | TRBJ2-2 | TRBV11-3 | CASSLSGVNGELFF | TGTGCCAGCAGCTTATCTGGGGTGAATGGGGAGCTGTTTTTT
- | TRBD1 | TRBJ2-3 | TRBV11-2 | CASSPFDRGWGDTQYF | TGTGCCAGCAGCCCCTTCGACAGGGGCTGGGGAGATACGCAGTATTTT
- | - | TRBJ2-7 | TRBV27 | CASSLRPPYEQYF | TGTGCCAGCAGTTTGAGACCCCCCTACGAGCAGTACTTC
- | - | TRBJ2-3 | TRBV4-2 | CASSQDLDQYF | TGTGCCAGCAGCCAAGATTTGGACCAGTATTTT
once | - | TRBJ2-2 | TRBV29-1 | CSVEDLQGSVNTGELFF | TGCAGCGTTGAAGATTTGCAGGGCAGTGTGAACACCGGGGAGCTGTTTTTT
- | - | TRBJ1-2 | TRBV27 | CASSPPPAGRYGYTF | TGTGCCAGCAGTCCCCCGCCCGCAGGGAGGTATGGCTACACCTTC
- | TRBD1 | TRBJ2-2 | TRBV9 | CASSVAGGSTGELFF | TGTGCCAGCAGCGTGGCAGGGGGCAGCACCGGGGAGCTGTTTTTT
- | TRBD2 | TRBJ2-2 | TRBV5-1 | CASSPPGGRTGELFF | TGCGCCAGCAGCCCGCCCGGGGGGAGGACCGGGGAGCTGTTTTTT
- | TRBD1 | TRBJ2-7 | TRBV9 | CASGPGTGYEQYF | TGTGCCAGCGGCCCCGGGACAGGCTACGAGCAGTACTTC
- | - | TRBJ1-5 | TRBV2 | CASSATENSNQPQHF | TGTGCCAGCAGTGCCACAGAGAATAGCAATCAGCCCCAGCATTTT
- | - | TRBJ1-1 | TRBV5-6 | CASSPRGATEAFF | TGTGCCAGCAGCCCAAGAGGTGCCACTGAAGCTTTCTTT
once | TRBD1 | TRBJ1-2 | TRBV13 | CASSAQGAELYGYTF | TGTGCCAGCAGCGCACAGGGGGCAGAGCTCTATGGCTACACCTTC
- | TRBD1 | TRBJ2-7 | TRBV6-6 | CASSLQGADYEQYF | TGTGCCAGCAGTCTACAGGGGGCGGACTACGAGCAGTACTTC
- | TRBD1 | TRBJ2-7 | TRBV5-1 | CASSPLPGTDTYEQYF | TGCGCCAGCAGCCCCCTCCCCGGGACAGACACCTACGAGCAGTACTTC
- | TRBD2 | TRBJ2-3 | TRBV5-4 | CASSLKQRGSTDTQYF | TGTGCCAGCAGCTTGAAACAGCGGGGGAGCACAGATACGCAGTATTTT
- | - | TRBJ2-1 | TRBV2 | CASSKGEKFF | TGTGCCAGCAGTAAGGGGGAAAAGTTCTTC
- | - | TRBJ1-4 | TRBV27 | CASSLSRGSATNEKLFF | TGTGCCAGCAGTTTATCCCGAGGGTCTGCAACTAATGAAAAACTGTTTTTT
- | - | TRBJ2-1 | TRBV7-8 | CASSPSGGQSSYNEQFF | TGTGCCAGCAGCCCATCCGGGGGCCAGAGCTCCTACAATGAGCAGTTCTTC